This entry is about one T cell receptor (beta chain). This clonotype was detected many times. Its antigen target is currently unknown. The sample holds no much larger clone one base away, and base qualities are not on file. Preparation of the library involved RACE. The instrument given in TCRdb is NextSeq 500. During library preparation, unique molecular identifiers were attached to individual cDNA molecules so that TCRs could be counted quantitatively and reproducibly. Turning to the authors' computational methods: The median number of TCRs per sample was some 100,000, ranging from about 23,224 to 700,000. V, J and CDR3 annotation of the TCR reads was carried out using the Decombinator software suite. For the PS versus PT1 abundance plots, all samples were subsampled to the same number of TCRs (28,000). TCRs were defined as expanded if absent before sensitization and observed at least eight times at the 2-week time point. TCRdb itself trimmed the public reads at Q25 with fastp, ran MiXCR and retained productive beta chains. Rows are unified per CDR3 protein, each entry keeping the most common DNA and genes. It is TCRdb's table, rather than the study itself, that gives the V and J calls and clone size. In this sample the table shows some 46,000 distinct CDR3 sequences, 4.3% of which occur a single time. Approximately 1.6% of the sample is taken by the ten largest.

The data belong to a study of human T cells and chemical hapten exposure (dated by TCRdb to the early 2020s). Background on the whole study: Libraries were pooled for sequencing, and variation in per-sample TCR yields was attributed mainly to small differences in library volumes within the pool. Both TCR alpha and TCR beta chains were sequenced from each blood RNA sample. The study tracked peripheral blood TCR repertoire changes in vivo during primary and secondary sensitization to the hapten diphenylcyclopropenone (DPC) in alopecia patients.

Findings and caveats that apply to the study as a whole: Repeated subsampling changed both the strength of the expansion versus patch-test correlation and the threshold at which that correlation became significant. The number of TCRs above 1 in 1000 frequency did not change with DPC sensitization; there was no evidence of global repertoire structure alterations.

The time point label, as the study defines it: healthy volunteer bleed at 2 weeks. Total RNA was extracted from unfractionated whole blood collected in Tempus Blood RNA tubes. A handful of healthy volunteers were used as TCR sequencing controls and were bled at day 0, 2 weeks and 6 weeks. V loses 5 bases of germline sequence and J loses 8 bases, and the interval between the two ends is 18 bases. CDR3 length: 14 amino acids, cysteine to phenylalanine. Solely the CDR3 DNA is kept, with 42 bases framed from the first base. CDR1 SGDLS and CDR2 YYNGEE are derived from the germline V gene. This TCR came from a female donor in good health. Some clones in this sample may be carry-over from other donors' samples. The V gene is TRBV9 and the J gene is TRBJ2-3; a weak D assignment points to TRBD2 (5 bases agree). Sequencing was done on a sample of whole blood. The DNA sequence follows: TGTGCCAGCAGTCGGACTCCCCGTCTGGTTACGCAGTATTTT. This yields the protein CASSRTPRLVTQYF.